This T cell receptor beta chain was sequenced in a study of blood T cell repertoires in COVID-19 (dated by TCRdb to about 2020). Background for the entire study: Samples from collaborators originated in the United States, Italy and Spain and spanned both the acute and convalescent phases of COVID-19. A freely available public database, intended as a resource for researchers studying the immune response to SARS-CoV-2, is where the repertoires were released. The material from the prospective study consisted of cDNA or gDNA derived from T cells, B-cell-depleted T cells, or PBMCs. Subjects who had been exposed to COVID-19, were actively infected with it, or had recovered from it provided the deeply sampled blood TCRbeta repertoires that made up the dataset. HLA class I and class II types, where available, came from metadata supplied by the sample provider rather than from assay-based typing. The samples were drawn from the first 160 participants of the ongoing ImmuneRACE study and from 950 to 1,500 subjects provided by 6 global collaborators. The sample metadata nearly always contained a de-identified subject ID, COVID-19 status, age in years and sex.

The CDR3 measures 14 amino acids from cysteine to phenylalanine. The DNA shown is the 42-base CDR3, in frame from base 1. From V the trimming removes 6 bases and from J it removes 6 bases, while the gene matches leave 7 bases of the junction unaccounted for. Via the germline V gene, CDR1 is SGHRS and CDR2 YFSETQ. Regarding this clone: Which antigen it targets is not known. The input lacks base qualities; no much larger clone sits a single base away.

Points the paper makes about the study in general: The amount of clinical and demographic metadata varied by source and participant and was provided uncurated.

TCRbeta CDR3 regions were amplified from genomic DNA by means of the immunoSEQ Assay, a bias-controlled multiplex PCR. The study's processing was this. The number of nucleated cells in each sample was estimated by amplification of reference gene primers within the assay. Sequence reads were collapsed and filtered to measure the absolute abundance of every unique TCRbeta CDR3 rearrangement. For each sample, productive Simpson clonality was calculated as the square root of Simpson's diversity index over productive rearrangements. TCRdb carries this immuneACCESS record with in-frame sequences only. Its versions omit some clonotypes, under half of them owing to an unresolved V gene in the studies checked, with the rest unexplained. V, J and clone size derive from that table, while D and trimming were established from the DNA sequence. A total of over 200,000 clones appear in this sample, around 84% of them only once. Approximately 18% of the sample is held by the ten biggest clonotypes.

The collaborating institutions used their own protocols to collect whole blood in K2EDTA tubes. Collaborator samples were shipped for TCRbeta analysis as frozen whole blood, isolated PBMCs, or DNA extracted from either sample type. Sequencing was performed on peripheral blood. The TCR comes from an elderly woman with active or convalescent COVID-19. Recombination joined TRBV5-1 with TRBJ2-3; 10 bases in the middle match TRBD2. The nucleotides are TGCGCCAGCAAGGAACTAGCGGGGTCGGATACGCAGTATTTT. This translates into CASKELAGSDTQYF. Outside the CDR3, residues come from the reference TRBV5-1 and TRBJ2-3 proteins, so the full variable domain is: KAGVTQTPRYLIKTRGQQVTLSCSPISGHRSVSWYQQTPGQGLQFLFEYFSETQRNKGNFPGRFSGRQFSNSRSEMNVSTLELGDSALYLCASKELAGSDTQYFGPGTRLTVL.